The subject of this entry is one T cell receptor beta chain. The data belong to a study of shared clonotypes between healthy human individuals. The CDR3 extends over 15 amino acids. Germline CDR1 and CDR2: SGHTA and FQGNSA. Germline trimming cut 4 bases from V and 3 bases from J; bases unmatched to any gene: 5. Each sorted subset replicate got 200 ng genomic DNA, 25,000 to 35,000 genomes. TCRdb's copy holds only in-frame clones and misses some; the assay was immunoSEQ multiplex PCR. The data show roughly 1 million clones, approximately 76% seen once. The V and J genes are TRBV7-2 and TRBJ1-4, with 7 bases lining up with TRBD1. The sequencing sample was made of memory CD4+ T cells sorted from blood. The subset denotes: CD45RA-negative fraction. The receptor comes from a man between 18 and 29 years old in good health. The CDR3 is CASSSQGVANEKLFF. In DNA, the CDR3 is TGTGCCAGCAGCTCGCAGGGGGTGGCTAATGAAAAACTGTTTTTT.